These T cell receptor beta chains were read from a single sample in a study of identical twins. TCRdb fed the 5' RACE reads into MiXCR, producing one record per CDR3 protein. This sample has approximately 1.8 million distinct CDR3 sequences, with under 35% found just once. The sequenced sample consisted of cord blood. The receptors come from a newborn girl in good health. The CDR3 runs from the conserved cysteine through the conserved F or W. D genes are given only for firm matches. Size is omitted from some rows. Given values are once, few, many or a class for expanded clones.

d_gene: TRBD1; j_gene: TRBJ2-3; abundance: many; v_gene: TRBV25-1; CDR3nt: TGTGCCAGCAGCAGGGGGTCTAGCACAGATACGCAGTATTTT; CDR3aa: CASSRGSSTDTQYF
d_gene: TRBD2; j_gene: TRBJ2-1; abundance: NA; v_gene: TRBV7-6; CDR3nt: TGTGCCAGCAGCTCCCTAGCGGGAGGGATCAATGAGCAGTTCTTC; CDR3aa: CASSSLAGGINEQFF
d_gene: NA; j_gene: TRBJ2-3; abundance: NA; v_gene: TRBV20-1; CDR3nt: TGCAGTGCACCACTAAACACAGATACGCAGTATTTT; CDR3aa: CSAPLNTDTQYF
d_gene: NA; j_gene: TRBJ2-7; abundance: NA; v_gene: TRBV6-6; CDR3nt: TGTGCCAGCAGTTACTCGAACAGGGCGCAGTACGAGCAGTACTTC; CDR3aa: CASSYSNRAQYEQYF
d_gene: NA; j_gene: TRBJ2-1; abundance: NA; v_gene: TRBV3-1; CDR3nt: TGTGCCAGCAGCGATGGGCGGAGGGATGAGCAGTTCTTC; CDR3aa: CASSDGRRDEQFF
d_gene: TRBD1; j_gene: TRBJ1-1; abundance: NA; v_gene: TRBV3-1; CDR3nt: TGTGCCAGCAGCCATTGGCGACAGGGTAAGGGCAGAGCTGAAGCTTTCTTT; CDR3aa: CASSHWRQGKGRAEAFF
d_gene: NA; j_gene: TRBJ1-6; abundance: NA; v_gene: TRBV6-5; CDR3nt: TGTGCCAGCATTCACGACAGGCTCTCCTATAATTCACCCCTCCACTTT; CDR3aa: CASIHDRLSYNSPLHF
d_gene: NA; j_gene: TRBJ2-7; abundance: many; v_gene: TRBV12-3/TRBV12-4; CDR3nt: TGTGCCAGCAGCTTAGGGCGGGGCTCCTACGAGCAGTACTTC; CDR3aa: CASSLGRGSYEQYF
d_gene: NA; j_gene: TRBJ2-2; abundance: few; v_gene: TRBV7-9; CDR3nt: TGTGCCAGCATCGCCGGGGGAACCGGGGAGCTGTTTTTT; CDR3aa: CASIAGGTGELFF
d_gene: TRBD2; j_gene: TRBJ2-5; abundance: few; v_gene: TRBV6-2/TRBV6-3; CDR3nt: TGTGCCAGCACCAATGGCCAGCGGGGTCAAGAGACCCAGTACTTC; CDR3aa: CASTNGQRGQETQYF
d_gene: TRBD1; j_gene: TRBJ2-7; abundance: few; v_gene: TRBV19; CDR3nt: TGTGCCAGTAGTATAGGGGAACAGGGGACCTACGAGCAGTACTTC; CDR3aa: CASSIGEQGTYEQYF
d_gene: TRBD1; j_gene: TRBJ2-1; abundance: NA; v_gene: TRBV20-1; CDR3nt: TGCAGTGGTGAGCCTACAGGGGGGCAGTTCTTC; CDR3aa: CSGEPTGGQFF